This entry features one T cell receptor (beta chain) sequence. Its antigen is unknown. The CDR3 loop spans 13 amino acids. V lost 5 bases, J lost 11 bases, and 15 bases lay in between. Germline CDR1 KGHDR, CDR2 SFDVKD. Assay used: immunoSEQ multiplex PCR; TCRdb lists only in-frame clones, some missing. The repertoire includes some 65,000 clones, about nine tenths of them detected once, and around 1.5% sits in the top ten. This record comes from a study of CD4 T cells in relation to SARS-CoV-2 and coronaviruses. Regarding the study as a whole: Pre-pandemic and post-infection samples never came from the same donor.

Before the COVID-19 pandemic, during about 2010-2018, CD4+ T cells were taken from unexposed donors. The chain joins TRBV24-1 to TRBJ1-5; D perhaps matches TRBD1 (5 bases). The sample taken for sequencing was memory CD4+ T cells from PBMCs. The sequence came from a human donor in good health. CDR3 DNA: TGTGCCACCAGTGGTGCGGGGGGGATGGCCCAGCATTTT. As protein: CATSGAGGMAQHF.